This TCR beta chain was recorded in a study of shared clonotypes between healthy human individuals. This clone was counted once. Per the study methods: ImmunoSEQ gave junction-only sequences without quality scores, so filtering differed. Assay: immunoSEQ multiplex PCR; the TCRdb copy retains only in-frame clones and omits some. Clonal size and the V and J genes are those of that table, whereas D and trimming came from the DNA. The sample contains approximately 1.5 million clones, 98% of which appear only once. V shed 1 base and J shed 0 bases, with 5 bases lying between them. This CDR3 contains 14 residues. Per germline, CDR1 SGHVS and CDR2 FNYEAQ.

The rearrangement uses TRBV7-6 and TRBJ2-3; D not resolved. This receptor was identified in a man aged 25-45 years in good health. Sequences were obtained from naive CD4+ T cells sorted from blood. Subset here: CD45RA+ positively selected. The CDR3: CASSLGHSTDTQYF. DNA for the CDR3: TGTGCCAGCAGCTTAGGGCATAGCACAGATACGCAGTATTTT.